The present T cell receptor (beta chain) was sequenced within a study of T cell responses to AZD1222 COVID-19 vaccine. With 0 bases removed from V and 2 bases from J, the gap between germline ends came to 11 bases. Germline V lookup: CDR1 SGHDT, CDR2 YYEEEE. This CDR3 region has 15 residues. This clone was seen only once. Antigen: not known. General study findings and limits: Donor demographics were predominantly white British with a female majority; clonal diversity may be underestimated. Repertoires in all cases were sampled only once the peak T cell response had passed. Of spike-specific TCRs, nearly half reportedly target regions left unmutated in variants.

The data were produced by immunoSEQ multiplex PCR, yet TCRdb's version contains in-frame clones alone and is incomplete. The repertoire has 170,000 or so clones, approximately 90% of them found once; the top ten carry approximately 3%. This specimen was peripheral blood, taken on day 0 of AZD1222 vaccination. The sequence came from an adult in good health. The chain links TRBV5-6 to TRBJ2-5, with D unresolved. This chain's CDR3 is CASSLGLTSQETQYF. The CDR3 DNA follows: TGTGCCAGCAGCTTGGGCTTGACGTCTCAAGAGACCCAGTACTTC.